This record concerns one T cell receptor (beta chain) sequence. The sample belongs to a study of blood T cell repertoires in COVID-19. Across the whole study: Material from acute and convalescent COVID-19 was sourced from the United States, Italy and Spain. T cells, B-cell-depleted T cells, or PBMCs supplied cDNA or gDNA.

Original data processing: Amplifying reference gene primers gave estimates of nucleated cell counts. Method: immunoSEQ multiplex PCR; TCRdb's copy keeps in-frame clones and lacks some. The V and J calls and clone size were taken over from that table, and D and trimming were inferred from the DNA. The profile shows approximately 300,000 clones, about 83% of them singletons. V lost 8 bases, J lost 0 bases, and 14 bases lay in between. The CDR3 is 14 amino acids. Germline V CDR1 and CDR2: MNHEY, SMNVEV (reference sequence). The chain is built from TRBV27 and TRBJ2-7; a possible D gene is TRBD1 (6 bases). The specimen was peripheral blood. The receptor comes from a woman aged 50 to 60 with acute or convalescent COVID-19. The CDR3 DNA sequence: TGTGCCAGCGGCCCGACAGGAGCCTCCTACGAGCAGTACTTC. This codes for CASGPTGASYEQYF.